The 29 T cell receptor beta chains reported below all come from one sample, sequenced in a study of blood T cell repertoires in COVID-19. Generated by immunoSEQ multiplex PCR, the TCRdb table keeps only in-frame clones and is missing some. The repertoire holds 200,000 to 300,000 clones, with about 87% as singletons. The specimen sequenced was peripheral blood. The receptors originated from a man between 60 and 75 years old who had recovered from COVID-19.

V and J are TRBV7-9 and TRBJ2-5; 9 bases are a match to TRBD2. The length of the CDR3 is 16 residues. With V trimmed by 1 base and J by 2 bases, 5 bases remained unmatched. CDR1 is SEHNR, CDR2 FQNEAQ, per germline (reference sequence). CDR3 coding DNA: TGTGCCAGCAGCTTAGGTCTAGCGGGGCTACAAGAGACCCAGTACTTC. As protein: CASSLGLAGLQETQYF.

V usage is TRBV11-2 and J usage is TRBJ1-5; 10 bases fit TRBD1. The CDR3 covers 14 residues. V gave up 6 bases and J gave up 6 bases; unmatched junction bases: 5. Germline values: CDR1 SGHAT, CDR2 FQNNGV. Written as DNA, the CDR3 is TGTGCCAGCAGACGACAGGGGGCGGGTCAGCCCCAGCATTTT. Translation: CASRRQGAGQPQHF.

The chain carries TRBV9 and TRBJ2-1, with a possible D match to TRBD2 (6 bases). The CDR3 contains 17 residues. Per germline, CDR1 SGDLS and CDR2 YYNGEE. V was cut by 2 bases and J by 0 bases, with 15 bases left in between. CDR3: CASSVGSRGSSYNEQFF. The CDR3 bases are TGTGCCAGCAGCGTTGGCTCGCGGGGTAGCTCCTACAATGAGCAGTTCTTC. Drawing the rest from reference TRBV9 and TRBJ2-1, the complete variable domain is DSGVTQTPKHLITATGQRVTLRCSPRSGDLSVYWYQQSLDQGLQFLIQYYNGEERAKGNILERFSAQQFPDLHSELNLSSLELGDSALYFCASSVGSRGSSYNEQFFGPGTRLTVL.

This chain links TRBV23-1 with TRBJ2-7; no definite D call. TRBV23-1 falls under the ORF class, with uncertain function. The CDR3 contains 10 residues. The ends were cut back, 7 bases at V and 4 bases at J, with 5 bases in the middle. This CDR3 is CASTPYEQYF. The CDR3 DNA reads TGCGCCAGCACCCCGTACGAGCAGTACTTC.

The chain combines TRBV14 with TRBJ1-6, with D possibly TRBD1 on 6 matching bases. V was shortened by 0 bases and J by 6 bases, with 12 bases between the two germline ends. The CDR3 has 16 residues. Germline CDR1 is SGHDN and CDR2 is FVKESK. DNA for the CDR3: TGTGCCAGCAGCCAAGATTTACAGGGAACTAATTCACCCCTCCACTTT. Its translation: CASSQDLQGTNSPLHF. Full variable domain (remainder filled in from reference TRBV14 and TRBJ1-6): EAGVTQFPSHSVIEKGQTVTLRCDPISGHDNLYWYRRVMGKEIKFLLHFVKESKQDESGMPNNRFLAERTGGTYSTLKVQPAELEDSGVYFCASSQDLQGTNSPLHFGNGTRLTVT.

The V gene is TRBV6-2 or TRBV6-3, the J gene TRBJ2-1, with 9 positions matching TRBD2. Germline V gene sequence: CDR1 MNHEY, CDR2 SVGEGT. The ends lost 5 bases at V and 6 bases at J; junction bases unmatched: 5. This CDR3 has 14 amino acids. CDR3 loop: CASSRSGGTNEQFF. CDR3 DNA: TGTGCCAGCAGTCGTAGCGGGGGAACCAATGAGCAGTTCTTC.

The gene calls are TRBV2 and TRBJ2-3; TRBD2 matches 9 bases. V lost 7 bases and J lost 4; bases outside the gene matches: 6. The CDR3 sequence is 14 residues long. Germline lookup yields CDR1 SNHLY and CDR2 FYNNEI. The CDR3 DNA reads TGTGCCAGCATCGCGGGGGGGCGAGCAGATACGCAGTATTTT. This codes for CASIAGGRADTQYF.

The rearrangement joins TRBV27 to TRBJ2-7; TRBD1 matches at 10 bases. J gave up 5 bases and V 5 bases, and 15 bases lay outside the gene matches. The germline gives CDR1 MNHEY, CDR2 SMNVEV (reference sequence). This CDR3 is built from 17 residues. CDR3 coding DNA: TGTGCCAGCAGTCCCTTCTCTTGGGGGACAGGGGTTGACGAGCAGTACTTC. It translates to CASSPFSWGTGVDEQYF.

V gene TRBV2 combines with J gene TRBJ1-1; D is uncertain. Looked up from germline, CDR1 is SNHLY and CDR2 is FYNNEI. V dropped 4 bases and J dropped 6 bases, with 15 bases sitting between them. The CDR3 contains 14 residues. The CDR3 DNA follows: TGTGCCAGCAGTGTTTATGCGACATACTCTGAAGCTTTCTTT. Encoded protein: CASSVYATYSEAFF.

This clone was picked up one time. CDR3 DNA sequence: TGTGCCAGCAGTTTAGGCTCCCCCCCCTACGAGCAGTACTTC. Protein: CASSLGSPPYEQYF. V and J are TRBV27 and TRBJ2-7; no reliable D call. V was shortened by 2 bases and J by 2 bases, with 10 bases between the two germline ends. This CDR3 comprises 14 residues. The V gene's germline CDR1 is MNHEY and CDR2 SMNVEV (reference sequence).

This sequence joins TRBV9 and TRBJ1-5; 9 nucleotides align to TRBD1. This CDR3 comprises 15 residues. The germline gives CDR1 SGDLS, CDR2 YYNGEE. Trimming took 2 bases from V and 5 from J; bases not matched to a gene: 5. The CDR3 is CASSVTGGGDQPQHF. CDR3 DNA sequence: TGTGCCAGCAGCGTGACAGGGGGGGGCGATCAGCCCCAGCATTTT.

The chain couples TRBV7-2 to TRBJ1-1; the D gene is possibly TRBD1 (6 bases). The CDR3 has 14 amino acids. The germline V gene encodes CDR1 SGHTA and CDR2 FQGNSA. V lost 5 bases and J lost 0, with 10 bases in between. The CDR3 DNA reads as TGTGCCAGCAGCGGGTGGACAGTGAACACTGAAGCTTTCTTT. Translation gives CASSGWTVNTEAFF.

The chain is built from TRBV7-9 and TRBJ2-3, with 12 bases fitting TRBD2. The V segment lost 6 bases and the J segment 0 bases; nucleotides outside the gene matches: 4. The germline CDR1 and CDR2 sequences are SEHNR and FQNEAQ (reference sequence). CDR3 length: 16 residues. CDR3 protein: CASRPGLAGSTDTQYF. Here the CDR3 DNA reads TGTGCCAGCAGACCAGGACTAGCGGGAAGCACAGATACGCAGTATTTT.

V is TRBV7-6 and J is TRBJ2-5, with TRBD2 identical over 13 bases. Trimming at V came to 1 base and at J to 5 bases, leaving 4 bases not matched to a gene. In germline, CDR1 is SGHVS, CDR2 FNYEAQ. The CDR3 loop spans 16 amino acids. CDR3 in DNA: TGTGCCAGCAGCTTAGGACTAGCGGGGGGATCTGAGACCCAGTACTTC. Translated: CASSLGLAGGSETQYF.

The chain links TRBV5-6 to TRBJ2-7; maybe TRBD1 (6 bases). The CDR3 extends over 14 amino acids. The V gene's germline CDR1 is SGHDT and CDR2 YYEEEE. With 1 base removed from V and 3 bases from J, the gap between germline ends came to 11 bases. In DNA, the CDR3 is TGTGCCAGCAGCTTGTTGGTCAGGGGCTACGAGCAGTACTTC. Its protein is CASSLLVRGYEQYF.

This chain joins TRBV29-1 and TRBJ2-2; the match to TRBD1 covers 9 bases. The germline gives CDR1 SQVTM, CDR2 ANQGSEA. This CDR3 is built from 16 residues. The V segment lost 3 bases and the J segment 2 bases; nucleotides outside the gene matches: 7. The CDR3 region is CSVEGQGENNTGELFF. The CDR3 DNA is TGCAGCGTTGAGGGACAGGGTGAGAATAACACCGGGGAGCTGTTTTTT.

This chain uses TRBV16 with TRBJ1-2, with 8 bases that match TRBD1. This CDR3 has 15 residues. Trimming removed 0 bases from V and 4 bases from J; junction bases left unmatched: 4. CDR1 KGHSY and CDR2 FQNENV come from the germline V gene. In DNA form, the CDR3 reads TGTGCCAGCAGCCAATCGTTGGACAGGGTCTATGGCTACACCTTC. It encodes CASSQSLDRVYGYTF.

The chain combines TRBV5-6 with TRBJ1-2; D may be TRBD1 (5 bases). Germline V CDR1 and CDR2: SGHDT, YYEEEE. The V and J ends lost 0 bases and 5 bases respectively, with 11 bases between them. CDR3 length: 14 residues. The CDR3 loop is CASSLAGAWYGYTF. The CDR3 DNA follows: TGTGCCAGCAGCTTGGCTGGGGCTTGGTATGGCTACACCTTC.

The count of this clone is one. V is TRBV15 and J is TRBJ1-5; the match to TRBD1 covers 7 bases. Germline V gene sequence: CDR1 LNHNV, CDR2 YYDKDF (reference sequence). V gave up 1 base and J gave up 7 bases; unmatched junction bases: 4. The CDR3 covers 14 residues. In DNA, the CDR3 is TGTGCCACCAGCAGAGGAGGGGGCGTCCAGCCCCAGCATTTT. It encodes CATSRGGGVQPQHF.

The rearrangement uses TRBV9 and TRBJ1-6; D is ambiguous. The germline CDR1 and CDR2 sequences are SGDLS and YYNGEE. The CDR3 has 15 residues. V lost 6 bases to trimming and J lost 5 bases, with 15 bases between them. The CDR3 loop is CASTQAGLDNSPLHF. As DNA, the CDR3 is TGTGCCAGCACCCAAGCTGGACTTGATAATTCACCCCTCCACTTT.

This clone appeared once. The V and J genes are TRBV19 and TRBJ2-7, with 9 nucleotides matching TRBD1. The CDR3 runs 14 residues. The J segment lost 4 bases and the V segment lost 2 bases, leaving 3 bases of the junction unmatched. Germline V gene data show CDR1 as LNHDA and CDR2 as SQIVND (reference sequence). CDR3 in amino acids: CASSITGGTYEQYF. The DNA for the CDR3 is TGTGCCAGTAGTATAACAGGGGGCACTTACGAGCAGTACTTC.

CDR3 sequence: CASSEAPTAGYEQYF. The CDR3, as DNA: TGTGCCAGCAGTGAAGCTCCGACGGCGGGGTACGAGCAGTACTTC. V and J are TRBV6-1 and TRBJ2-7, with D perhaps matching TRBD2 (6 bases). The CDR3 extends over 15 amino acids. V was cut by 0 bases and J by 4 bases, with 13 bases left in between. CDR1 and CDR2 from the germline V gene are MNHNS and SASEGT.

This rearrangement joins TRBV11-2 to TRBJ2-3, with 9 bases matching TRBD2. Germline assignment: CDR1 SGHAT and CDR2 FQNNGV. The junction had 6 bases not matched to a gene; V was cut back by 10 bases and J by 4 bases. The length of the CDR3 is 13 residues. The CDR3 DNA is TGTGCCACGGGCGGGGGGGCGGCAGATACGCAGTATTTT. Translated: CATGGGAADTQYF.

The CDR3 nucleotides read TGTGCCAGCAGCTTTGGGGCACCCGGGACTAGCGTTTACGAGCAGTACTTC. Translated: CASSFGAPGTSVYEQYF. The chain links TRBV5-4 to TRBJ2-7; 10 bases align to TRBD2. J lost 4 bases, V lost 2 bases, and 12 bases had no gene match. The CDR3 sequence is 17 residues long. Germline V gene lookup returns CDR1 SGHNT and CDR2 YYREEE (reference sequence).

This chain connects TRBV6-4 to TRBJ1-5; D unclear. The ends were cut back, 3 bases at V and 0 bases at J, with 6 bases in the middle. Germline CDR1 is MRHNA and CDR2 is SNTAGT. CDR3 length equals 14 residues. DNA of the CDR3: TGTGCCAGCAGTGAGGGAGATAGCAATCAGCCCCAGCATTTT. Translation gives CASSEGDSNQPQHF.

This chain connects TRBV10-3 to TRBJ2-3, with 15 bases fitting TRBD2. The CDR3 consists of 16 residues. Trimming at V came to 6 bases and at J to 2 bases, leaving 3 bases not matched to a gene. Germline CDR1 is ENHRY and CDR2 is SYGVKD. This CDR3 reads CAISGLAGGDTDTQYF. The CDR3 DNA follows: TGTGCCATCAGCGGACTAGCGGGGGGGGACACAGATACGCAGTATTTT.

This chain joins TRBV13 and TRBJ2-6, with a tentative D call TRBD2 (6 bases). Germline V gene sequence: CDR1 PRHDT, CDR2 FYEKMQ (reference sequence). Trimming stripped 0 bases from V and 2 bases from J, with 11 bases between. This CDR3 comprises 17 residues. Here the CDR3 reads CASSLGRTGAGANVLTF. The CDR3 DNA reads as TGTGCCAGCAGCTTAGGCCGAACGGGGGCTGGGGCCAACGTCCTGACTTTC. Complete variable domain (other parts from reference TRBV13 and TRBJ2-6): AAGVIQSPRHLIKEKRETATLKCYPIPRHDTVYWYQQGPGQDPQFLISFYEKMQSDKGSIPDRFSAQQFSDYHSELNMSSLELGDSALYFCASSLGRTGAGANVLTFGAGSRLTVL.

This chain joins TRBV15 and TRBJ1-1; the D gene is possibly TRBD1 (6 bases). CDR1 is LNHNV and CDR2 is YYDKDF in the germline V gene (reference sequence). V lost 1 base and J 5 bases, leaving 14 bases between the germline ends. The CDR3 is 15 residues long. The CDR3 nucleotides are TGTGCCACCAGCAGAGTGAGGCAGGGGATGACTGAAGCTTTCTTT. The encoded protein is CATSRVRQGMTEAFF. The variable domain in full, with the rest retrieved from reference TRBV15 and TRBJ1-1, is DAMVIQNPRYQVTQFGKPVTLSCSQTLNHNVMYWYQQKSSQAPKLLFHYYDKDFNNEADTPDNFQSRRPNTSFCFLDIRSPGLGDTAMYLCATSRVRQGMTEAFFGQGTRLTVV.

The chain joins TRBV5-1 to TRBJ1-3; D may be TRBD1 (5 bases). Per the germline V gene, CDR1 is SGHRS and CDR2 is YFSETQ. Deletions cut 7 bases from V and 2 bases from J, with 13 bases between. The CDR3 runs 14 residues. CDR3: CASGGGLPGNTIYF. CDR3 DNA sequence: TGCGCCAGCGGCGGGGGATTGCCTGGAAACACCATATATTTT.